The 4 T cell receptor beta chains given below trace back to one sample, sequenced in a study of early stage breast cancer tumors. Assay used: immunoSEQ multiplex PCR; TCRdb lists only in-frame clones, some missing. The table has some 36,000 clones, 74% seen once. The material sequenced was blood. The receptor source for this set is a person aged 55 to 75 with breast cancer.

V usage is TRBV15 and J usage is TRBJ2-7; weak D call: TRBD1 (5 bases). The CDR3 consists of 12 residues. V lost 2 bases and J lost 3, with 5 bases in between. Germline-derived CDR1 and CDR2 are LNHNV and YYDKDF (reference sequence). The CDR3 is CATSRQGYEQYF. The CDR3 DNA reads TGTGCCACCAGCAGACAGGGCTACGAGCAGTACTTC.

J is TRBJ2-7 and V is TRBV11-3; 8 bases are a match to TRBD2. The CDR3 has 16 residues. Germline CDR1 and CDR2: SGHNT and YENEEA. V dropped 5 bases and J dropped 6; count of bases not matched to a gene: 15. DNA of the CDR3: TGTGCCAGCAGCAAAGAGGGGGTAGCGGGGACGGGCGAGCAGTACTTC. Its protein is CASSKEGVAGTGEQYF.

CDR3 nucleotide sequence: TGTGCCAGCAGTTCTGCATGGGGTGACGAGCAGTACTTC. Protein: CASSSAWGDEQYF. The chain couples TRBV6-6 to TRBJ2-7; D is uncertain. Germline loops: CDR1 MNHNY, CDR2 SVGAGI (reference sequence). This CDR3 comprises 13 residues. V was clipped by 4 bases and J by 5 bases, with 12 bases between them.

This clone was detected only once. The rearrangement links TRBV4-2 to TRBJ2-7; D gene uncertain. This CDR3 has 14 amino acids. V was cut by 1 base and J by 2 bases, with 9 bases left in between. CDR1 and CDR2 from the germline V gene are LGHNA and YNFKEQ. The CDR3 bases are TGTGCCAGCAGCCAAGTTGGTCTAGCCTACGAGCAGTACTTC. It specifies CASSQVGLAYEQYF.